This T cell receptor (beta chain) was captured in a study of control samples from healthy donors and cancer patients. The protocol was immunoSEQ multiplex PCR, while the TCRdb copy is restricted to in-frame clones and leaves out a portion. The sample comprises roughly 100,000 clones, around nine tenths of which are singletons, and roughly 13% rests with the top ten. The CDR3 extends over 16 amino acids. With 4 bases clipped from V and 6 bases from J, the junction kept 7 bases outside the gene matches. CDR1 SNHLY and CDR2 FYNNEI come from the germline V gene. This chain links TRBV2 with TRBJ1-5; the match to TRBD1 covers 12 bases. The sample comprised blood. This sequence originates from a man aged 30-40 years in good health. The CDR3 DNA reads TGTGCCAGCAGTGCATTGGGGACAGGGGGCCTTCAGCCCCAGCATTTT. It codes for CASSALGTGGLQPQHF.